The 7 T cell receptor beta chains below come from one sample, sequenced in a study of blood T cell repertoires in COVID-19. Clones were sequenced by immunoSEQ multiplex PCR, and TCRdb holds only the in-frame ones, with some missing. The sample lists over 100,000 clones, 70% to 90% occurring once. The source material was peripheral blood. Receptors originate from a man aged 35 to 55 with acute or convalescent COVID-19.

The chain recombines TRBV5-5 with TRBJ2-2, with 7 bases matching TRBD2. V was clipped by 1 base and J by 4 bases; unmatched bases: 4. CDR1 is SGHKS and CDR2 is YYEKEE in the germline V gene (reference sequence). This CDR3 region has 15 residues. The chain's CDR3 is CASSLWDYLTGELFF. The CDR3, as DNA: TGTGCCAGCAGCTTGTGGGACTACCTCACCGGGGAGCTGTTTTTT.

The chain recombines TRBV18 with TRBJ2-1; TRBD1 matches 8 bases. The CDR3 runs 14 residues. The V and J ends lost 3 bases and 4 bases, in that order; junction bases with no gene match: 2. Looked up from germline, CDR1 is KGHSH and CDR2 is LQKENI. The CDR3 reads CASSPRTGYNEQFF. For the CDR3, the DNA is TGTGCCAGCTCACCCCGGACAGGGTACAATGAGCAGTTCTTC.

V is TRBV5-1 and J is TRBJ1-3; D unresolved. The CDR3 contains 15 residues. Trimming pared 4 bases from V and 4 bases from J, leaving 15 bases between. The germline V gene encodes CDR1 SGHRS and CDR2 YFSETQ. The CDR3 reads CASSDSTVSGNTIYF. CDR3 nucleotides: TGCGCCAGCAGCGATTCCACGGTATCCGGAAACACCATATATTTT.

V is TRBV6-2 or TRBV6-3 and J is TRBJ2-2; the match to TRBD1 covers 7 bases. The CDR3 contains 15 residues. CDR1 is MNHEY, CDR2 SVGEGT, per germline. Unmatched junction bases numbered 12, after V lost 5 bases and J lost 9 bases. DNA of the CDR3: TGTGCCAGCAGTCCCCACGGGACAGAAAGCCGGGAGCTGTTTTTT. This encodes CASSPHGTESRELFF.

Written as DNA, the CDR3 is TGTGCCAGTAGGGTCGGGACAGGGGGAGCTCAGCCCCAGCATTTT. Translated: CASRVGTGGAQPQHF. The chain combines TRBV19 with TRBJ1-5; 11 nucleotides align to TRBD1. CDR3 length: 15 amino acids. Germline CDR1 reads LNHDA; CDR2 reads SQIVND (reference sequence). V shed 6 bases and J 6 bases; nucleotides not matched to a gene: 7.

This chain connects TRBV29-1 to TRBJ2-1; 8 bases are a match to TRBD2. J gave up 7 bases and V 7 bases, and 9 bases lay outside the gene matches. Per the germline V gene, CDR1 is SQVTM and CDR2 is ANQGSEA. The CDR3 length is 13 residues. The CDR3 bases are TGCAGCGCCGTCCTAGCGGGTGTTAATGAGCAGTTCTTC. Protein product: CSAVLAGVNEQFF.

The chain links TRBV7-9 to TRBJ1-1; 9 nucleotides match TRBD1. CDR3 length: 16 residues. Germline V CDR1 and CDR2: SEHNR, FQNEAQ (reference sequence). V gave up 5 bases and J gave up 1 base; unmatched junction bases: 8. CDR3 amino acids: CASSPTGTGQNTEAFF. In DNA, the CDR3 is TGTGCCAGCAGCCCTACCGGGACAGGGCAGAACACTGAAGCTTTCTTT.